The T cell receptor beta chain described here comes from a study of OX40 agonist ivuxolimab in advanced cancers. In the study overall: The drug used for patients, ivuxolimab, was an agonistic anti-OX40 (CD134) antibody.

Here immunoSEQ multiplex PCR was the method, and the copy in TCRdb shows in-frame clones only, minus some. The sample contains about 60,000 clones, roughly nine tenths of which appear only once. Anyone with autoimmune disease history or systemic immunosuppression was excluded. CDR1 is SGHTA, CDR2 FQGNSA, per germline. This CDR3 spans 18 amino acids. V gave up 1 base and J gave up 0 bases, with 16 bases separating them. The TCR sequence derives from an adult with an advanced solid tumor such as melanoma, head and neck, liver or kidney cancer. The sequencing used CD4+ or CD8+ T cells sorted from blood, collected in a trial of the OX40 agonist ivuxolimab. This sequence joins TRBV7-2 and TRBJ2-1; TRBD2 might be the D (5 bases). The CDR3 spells CASSLVIVRRGSYNEQFF. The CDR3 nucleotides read TGTGCCAGCAGCTTAGTAATTGTGAGACGGGGCTCCTACAATGAGCAGTTCTTC.